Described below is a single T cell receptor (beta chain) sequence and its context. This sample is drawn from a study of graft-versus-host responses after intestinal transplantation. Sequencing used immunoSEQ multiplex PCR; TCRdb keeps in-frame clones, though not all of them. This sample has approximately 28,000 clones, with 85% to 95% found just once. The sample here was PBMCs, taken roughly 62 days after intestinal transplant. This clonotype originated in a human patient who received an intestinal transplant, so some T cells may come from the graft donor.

The chain's CDR3 is CASSVRGLTYGYTF. CDR3 bases: TGTGCCAGCAGCGTAAGGGGACTAACCTATGGCTACACCTTC. The chain uses TRBV9 and TRBJ1-2; D is perhaps TRBD1 (5 bases). This CDR3 is built from 14 residues. Germline CDR1 is SGDLS and CDR2 is YYNGEE. Deletions cut 1 base from V and 4 bases from J, with 11 bases between.